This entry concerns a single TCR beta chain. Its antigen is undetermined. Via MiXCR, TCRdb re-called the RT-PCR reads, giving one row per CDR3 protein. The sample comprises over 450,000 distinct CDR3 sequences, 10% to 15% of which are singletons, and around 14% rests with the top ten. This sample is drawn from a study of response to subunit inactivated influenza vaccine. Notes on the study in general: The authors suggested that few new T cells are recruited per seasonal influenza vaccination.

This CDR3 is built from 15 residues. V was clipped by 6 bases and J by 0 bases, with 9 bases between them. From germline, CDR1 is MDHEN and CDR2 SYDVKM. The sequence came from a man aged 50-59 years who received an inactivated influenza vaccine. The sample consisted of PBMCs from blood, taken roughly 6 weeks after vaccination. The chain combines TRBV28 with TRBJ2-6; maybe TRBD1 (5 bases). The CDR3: CASSYRYSGANVLTF. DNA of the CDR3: TGTGCCAGCAGCTACAGGTACTCTGGGGCCAACGTCCTGACTTTC.